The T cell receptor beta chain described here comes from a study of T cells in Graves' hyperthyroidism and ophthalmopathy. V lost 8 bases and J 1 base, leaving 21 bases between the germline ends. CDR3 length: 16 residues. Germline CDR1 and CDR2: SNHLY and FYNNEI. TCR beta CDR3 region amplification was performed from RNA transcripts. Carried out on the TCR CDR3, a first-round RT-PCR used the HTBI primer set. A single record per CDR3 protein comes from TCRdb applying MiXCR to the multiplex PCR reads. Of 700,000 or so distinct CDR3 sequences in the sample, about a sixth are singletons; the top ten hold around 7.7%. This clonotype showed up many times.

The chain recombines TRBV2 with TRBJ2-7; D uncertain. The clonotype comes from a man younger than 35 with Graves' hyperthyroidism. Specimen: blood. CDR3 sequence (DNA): TGTGCCAGCCGCGTAGACCTAGAGCGCAGGTCCTACGAGCAGTACTTC. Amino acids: CASRVDLERRSYEQYF.